These 12 T cell receptor beta chains were all obtained from the same sample, sequenced in a study of metastatic and nonmetastatic thyroid tumors. TCRdb called clones again from the PCR reads with MiXCR. Among over 5,500 clones, approximately 35% were seen once, and the ten largest hold roughly a third. No treatment had been given to any patient before thyroid surgery. The sequenced sample was adjacent normal tissue. All receptors derive from a female donor with papillary thyroid cancer or a benign thyroid nodule (not recorded which). Some clones in this sample may be carry-over from other donors' samples.

This chain links TRBV6-1 with TRBJ1-1; D gene uncertain. Germline V lookup: CDR1 MNHNS, CDR2 SASEGT. The V and J ends lost 8 bases and 11 bases respectively, with 15 bases between them. This CDR3 is built from 11 residues. The CDR3 protein is CASLFGIAAFF. CDR3 nucleotide sequence: TGTGCCAGCCTATTTGGGATTGCGGCTTTCTTT.

In nucleotides, the CDR3 is TGCAGTGCCAGGGACAGACGTTACGAGCAGTACTTC. This translates into CSARDRRYEQYF. The chain joins TRBV20-1 to TRBJ2-7, with 7 bases fitting TRBD1. Germline V gene lookup returns CDR1 DFQATT and CDR2 SNEGSKA (reference sequence). The CDR3 consists of 12 residues. V lost 6 bases to trimming and J lost 4 bases; unmatched junction nucleotides: 6.

The chain has TRBV20-1 and TRBJ1-1, with D uncertain. CDR1 is DFQATT, CDR2 SNEGSKA, per germline (reference sequence). The CDR3 contains 13 residues. The V and J ends lost 3 bases and 8 bases respectively, with 16 bases between them. The chain's CDR3 is CSASFGLEAEAFF. The CDR3 DNA reads TGCAGTGCTAGTTTTGGCCTGGAGGCAGAAGCTTTCTTT.

This clone was observed a handful of times. The chain recombines TRBV6-1 with TRBJ2-1; no clear D gene. V lost 1 base and J 10 bases, leaving 11 bases between the germline ends. The CDR3 loop spans 13 amino acids. The V gene's germline CDR1 is MNHNS and CDR2 SASEGT. As DNA, the CDR3 is TGTGCCAGCAGTGAAGAGATTAGATGGGAGCAGTTCTTC. It specifies CASSEEIRWEQFF.

In this sample, this clone turned up a few times. This rearrangement joins TRBV6-2 or TRBV6-3 to TRBJ2-7; D possibly corresponds to TRBD1 (6 bases). CDR1 is MNHEY, CDR2 SVGEGT, per germline. Trimming removed 6 bases from V and 4 bases from J, with 25 bases in between. The CDR3 is 17 residues long. The CDR3 is CASRRLRTDIHPYEQYF. The CDR3 bases are TGTGCCAGCAGACGATTGAGGACAGACATCCACCCATACGAGCAGTACTTC.

This clone was recorded a few times. The genes are TRBV6-1 and TRBJ1-5; D may be TRBD1 (5 bases). This CDR3 is built from 16 residues. Germline lookup yields CDR1 MNHNS and CDR2 SASEGT. The V end was cut by 0 bases, the J end by 4 bases, with 13 bases between. The CDR3 coding sequence is TGTGCCAGCAGTGAAGCGAGGGCAGGGAGGAATCAGCCCCAGCATTTT. Its protein product is CASSEARAGRNQPQHF.

This sequence joins TRBV28 and TRBJ2-3; the match to TRBD1 covers 12 bases. The CDR3 spans 17 residues. CDR1 and CDR2 from the germline V gene are MDHEN and SYDVKM. Trimming at V came to 4 bases and at J to 6 bases, leaving 11 bases not matched to a gene. CDR3: CASSSSGQGALMDTQYF. CDR3 DNA: TGTGCCAGCAGTTCCTCGGGACAGGGGGCGTTGATGGATACGCAGTATTTT.

The chain links TRBV10-3 to TRBJ2-3; TRBD2 matches 13 bases. Germline-derived CDR1 and CDR2 are ENHRY and SYGVKD. The CDR3 covers 19 residues. Trimming at V came to 2 bases and at J to 2 bases, leaving 10 bases not matched to a gene. This CDR3 is CAISELTSGRPLHTDTQYF. As DNA, the CDR3 is TGTGCCATCAGTGAGCTGACTAGCGGGAGGCCCTTGCACACAGATACGCAGTATTTT.

The rearrangement links TRBV20-1 to TRBJ2-2, with 11 bases fitting TRBD2. There are 14 residues in the CDR3. Germline V gene lookup returns CDR1 DFQATT and CDR2 SNEGSKA (reference sequence). The V and J ends lost 6 bases and 5 bases, in that order; junction bases with no gene match: 5. The CDR3 DNA reads as TGCAGTGCCCGATGGACTAGCGGGACCGGGGAGCTGTTTTTT. Its protein is CSARWTSGTGELFF.

This clone was observed many times. The chain couples TRBV4-1 to TRBJ2-1, with TRBD2 matching 11 bases. V gave up 1 base and J gave up 5 bases; unmatched junction bases: 7. CDR1 and CDR2 from the germline V gene are MGHRA and YSYEKL. The CDR3 has 17 amino acids. In DNA, the CDR3 is TGCGCCAGCAGCCAAGGACCCCAGACTAGCGGGAACAATGAGCAGTTCTTC. The encoded protein is CASSQGPQTSGNNEQFF.

J is TRBJ2-3 and V is TRBV7-2; D not resolved. This CDR3 region has 14 residues. The V gene lost 5 bases and the J gene lost 3 bases, with 12 bases spanning the gap. Germline CDR1 reads SGHTA; CDR2 reads FQGNSA. The CDR3 here is CASSVYMMTDTQYF. Here the CDR3 DNA reads TGTGCCAGCAGCGTCTATATGATGACAGATACGCAGTATTTT.

This chain connects TRBV20-1 to TRBJ1-5; D call uncertain. V lost 0 bases and J lost 5, with 17 bases in between. Germline CDR1 reads DFQATT; CDR2 reads SNEGSKA (reference sequence). The CDR3 is made up of 16 amino acids. The CDR3 DNA reads TGCAGTGCTAGAGATCAAACACTGCAGTTGTATCAGCCCCAGCATTTT. Protein sequence: CSARDQTLQLYQPQHF.